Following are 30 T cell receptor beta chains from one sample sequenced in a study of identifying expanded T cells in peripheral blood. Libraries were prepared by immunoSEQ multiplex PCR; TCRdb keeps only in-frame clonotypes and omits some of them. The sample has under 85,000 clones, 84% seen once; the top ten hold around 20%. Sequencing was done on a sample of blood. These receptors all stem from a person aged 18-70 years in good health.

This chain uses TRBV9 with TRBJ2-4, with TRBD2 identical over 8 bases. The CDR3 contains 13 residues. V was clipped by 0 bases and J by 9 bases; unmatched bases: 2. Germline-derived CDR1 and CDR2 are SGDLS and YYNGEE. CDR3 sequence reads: CASSVDGRGIQYF. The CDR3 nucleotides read TGTGCCAGCAGCGTAGACGGGAGGGGCATTCAGTACTTC.

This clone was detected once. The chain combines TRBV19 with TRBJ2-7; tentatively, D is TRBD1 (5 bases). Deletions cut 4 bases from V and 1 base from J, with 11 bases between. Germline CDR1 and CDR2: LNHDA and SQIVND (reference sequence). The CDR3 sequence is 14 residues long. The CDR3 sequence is CASSRGSPSYEQYF. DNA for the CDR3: TGTGCCAGTAGTAGGGGCTCGCCTTCCTACGAGCAGTACTTC.

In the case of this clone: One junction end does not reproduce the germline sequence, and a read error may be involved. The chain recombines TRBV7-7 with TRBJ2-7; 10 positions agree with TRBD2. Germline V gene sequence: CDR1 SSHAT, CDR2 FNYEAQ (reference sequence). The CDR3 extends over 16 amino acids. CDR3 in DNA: TGTGCTAGCAGCTTAGCGGTCGAGCGGGAGGGCCTCGAGCAGTACTTC. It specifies CASSLAVEREGLEQYF. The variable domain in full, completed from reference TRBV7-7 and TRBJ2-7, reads GAGVSQSPRYKVTKRGQDVTLRCDPISSHATLYWYQQALGQGPEFLTYFNYEAQPDKSGLPSDRFSAERPEGSISTLTIQRTEQRDSAMYRCASSLAVEREGLEQYFGPGTRLTVT.

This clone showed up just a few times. CDR3 nucleotides: TGTGCCAGCAGTTTTTCCCCCAGCTACGAGCAGTACTTC. It translates to CASSFSPSYEQYF. The chain links TRBV28 to TRBJ2-7; D is unresolved. The V end lost 3 bases, the J end lost 3 bases, and 9 bases lay between the germline ends. Germline V CDR1 and CDR2: MDHEN, SYDVKM. The CDR3 runs 13 residues. Combining the CDR3 with reference TRBV28 and TRBJ2-7 gives the whole variable domain DVKVTQSSRYLVKRTGEKVFLECVQDMDHENMFWYRQDPGLGLRLIYFSYDVKMKEKGDIPEGYSVSREKKERFSLILESASTNQTSMYLCASSFSPSYEQYFGPGTRLTVT.

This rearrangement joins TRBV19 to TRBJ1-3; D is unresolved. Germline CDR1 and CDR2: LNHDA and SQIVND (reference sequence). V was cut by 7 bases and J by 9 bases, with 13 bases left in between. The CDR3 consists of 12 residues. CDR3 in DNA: TGTGCCAGTACTACCGACGGAGGCACCATATATTTT. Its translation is CASTTDGGTIYF. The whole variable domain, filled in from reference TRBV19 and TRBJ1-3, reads DGGITQSPKYLFRKEGQNVTLSCEQNLNHDAMYWYRQDPGQGLRLIYYSQIVNDFQKGDIAEGYSVSREKKESFPLTVTSAQKNPTAFYLCASTTDGGTIYFGEGSWLTVV.

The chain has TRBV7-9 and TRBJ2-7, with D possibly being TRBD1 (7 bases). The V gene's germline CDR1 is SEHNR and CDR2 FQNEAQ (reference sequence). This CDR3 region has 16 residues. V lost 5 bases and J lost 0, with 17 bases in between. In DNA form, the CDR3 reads TGTGCCAGCAGCCTCCCGGAGGGGGCGGGCTCCTACGAGCAGTACTTC. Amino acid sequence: CASSLPEGAGSYEQYF.

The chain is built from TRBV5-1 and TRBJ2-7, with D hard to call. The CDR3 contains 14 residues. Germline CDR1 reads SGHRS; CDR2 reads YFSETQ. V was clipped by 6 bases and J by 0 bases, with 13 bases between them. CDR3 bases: TGCGCCAGCACAATAGGTTTTTACTCCTACGAGCAGTACTTC. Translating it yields CASTIGFYSYEQYF.

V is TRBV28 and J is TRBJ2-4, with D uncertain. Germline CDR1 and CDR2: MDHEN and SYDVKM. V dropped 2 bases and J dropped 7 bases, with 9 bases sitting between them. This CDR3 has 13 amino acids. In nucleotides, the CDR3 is TGTGCCAGCAGTTTAACGGATCTTAACATTCAGTACTTC. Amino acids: CASSLTDLNIQYF.

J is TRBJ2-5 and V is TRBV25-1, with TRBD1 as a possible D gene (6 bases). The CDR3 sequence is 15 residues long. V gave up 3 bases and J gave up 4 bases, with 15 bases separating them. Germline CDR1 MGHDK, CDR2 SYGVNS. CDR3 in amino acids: CASSDNRQVRETQYF. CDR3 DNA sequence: TGTGCCAGCAGTGATAACCGACAGGTCCGAGAGACCCAGTACTTC.

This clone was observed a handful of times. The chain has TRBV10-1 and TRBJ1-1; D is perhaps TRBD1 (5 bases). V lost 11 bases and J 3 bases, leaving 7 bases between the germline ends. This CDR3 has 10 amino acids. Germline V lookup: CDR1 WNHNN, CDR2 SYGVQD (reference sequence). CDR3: CAWGDTEAFF. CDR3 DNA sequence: TGCGCCTGGGGGGACACTGAAGCTTTCTTT.

The CDR3 DNA sequence: TGTGCCAGTAGTGAGGGGACTAGCGAGCAGTACTTC. This sequence encodes CASSEGTSEQYF. The gene calls are TRBV19 and TRBJ2-7; 8 bases align to TRBD2. The length of the CDR3 is 12 residues. Germline V gives CDR1 LNHDA, CDR2 SQIVND (reference sequence). V shed 5 bases, J shed 6 bases, and the junction held 3 bases outside the gene matches.

Here the CDR3 DNA reads TGTGCCAGCAGCGCCGGGACCATGAACACTGAAGCTTTCTTT. This encodes CASSAGTMNTEAFF. The chain carries TRBV4-2 and TRBJ1-1; D may be TRBD1 (5 bases). Germline CDR1 is LGHNA and CDR2 is YNFKEQ. This CDR3 has 14 residues. Between the trimmed V and J ends, which lost 5 bases and 0 bases, there was a span of 10 bases.

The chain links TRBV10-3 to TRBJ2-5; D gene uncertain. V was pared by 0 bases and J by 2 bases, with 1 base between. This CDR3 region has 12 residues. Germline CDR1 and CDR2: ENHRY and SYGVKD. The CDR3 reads CAISESQETQYF. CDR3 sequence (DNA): TGTGCCATCAGTGAGTCTCAAGAGACCCAGTACTTC.

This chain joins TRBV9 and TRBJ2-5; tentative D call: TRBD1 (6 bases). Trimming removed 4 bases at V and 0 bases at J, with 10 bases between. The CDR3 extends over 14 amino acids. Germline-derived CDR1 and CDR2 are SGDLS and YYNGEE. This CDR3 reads CASSPTGNQETQYF. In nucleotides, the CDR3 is TGTGCCAGCAGCCCTACAGGGAACCAAGAGACCCAGTACTTC.

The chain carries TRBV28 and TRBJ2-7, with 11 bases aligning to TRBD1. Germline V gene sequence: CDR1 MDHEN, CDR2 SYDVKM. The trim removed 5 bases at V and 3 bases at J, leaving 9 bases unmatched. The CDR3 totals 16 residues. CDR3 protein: CASSTSSDRGLYEQYF. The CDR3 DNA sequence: TGTGCCAGCAGTACCTCTTCGGACAGGGGGCTCTACGAGCAGTACTTC.

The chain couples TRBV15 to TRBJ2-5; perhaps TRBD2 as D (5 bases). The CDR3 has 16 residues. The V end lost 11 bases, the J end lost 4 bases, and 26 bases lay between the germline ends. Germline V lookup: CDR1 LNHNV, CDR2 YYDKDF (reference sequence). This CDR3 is CASGGLANPSGETQYF. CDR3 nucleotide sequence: TGTGCCTCCGGAGGATTAGCCAACCCCTCAGGAGAGACCCAGTACTTC.

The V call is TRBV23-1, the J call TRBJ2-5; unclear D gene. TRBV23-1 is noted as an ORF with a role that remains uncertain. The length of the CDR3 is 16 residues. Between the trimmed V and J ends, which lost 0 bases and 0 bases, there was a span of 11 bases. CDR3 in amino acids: CASSQSGREYQETQYF. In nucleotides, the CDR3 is TGCGCCAGCAGTCAATCGGGTAGAGAGTACCAAGAGACCCAGTACTTC.

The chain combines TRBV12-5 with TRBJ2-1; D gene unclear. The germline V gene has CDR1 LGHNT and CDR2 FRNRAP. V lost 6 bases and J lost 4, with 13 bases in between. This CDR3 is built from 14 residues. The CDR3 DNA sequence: TGTGCTAGTGGGAAGGGTTTGGGATACAATGAGCAGTTCTTC. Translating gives CASGKGLGYNEQFF.

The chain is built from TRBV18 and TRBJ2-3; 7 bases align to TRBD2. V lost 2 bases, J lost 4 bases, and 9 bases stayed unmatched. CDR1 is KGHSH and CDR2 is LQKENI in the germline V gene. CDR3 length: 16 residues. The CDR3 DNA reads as TGTGCCAGCTCACCAAACGGGCAGGGAGGGCCAGATACGCAGTATTTT. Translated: CASSPNGQGGPDTQYF.

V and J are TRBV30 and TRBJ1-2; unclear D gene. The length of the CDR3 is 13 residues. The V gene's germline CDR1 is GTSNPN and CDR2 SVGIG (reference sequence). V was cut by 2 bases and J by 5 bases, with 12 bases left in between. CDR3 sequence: CAWSQRQLYGYTF. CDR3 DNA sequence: TGTGCCTGGAGTCAAAGACAACTGTATGGCTACACCTTC.

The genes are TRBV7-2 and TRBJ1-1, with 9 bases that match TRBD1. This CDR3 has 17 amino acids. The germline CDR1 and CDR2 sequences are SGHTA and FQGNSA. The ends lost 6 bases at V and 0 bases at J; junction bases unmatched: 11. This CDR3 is CASRLTGGVYMNTEAFF. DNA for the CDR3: TGTGCCAGCAGATTAACAGGGGGCGTGTACATGAACACTGAAGCTTTCTTT.

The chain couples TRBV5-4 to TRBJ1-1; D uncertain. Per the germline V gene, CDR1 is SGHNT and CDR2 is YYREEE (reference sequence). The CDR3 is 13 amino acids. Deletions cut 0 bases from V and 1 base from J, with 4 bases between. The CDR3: CASSLEGNTEAFF. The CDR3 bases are TGTGCCAGCAGCTTGGAAGGGAACACTGAAGCTTTCTTT. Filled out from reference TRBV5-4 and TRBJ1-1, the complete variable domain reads ETGVTQSPTHLIKTRGQQVTLRCSSQSGHNTVSWYQQALGQGPQFIFQYYREEENGRGNFPPRFSGLQFPNYSSELNVNALELDDSALYLCASSLEGNTEAFFGQGTRLTVV.

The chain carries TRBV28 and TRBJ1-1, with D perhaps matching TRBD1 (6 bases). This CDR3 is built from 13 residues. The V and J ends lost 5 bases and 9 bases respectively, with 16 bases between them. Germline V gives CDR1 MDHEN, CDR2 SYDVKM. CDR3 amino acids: CASSPGGQPKAFF. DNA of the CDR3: TGTGCCAGCAGTCCAGGCGGACAGCCGAAAGCTTTCTTT.

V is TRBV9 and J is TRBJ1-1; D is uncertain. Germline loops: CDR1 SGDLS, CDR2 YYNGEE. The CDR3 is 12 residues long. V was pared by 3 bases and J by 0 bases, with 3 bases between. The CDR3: CASSALNTEAFF. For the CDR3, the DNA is TGTGCCAGCAGCGCCCTGAACACTGAAGCTTTCTTT.

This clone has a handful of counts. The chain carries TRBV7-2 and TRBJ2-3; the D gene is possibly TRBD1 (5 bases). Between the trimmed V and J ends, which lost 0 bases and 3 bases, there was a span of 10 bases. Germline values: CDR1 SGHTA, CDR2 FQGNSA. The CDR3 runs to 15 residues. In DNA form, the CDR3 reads TGTGCCAGCAGCTTAGCCCCCCAGGGAACAGATACGCAGTATTTT. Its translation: CASSLAPQGTDTQYF. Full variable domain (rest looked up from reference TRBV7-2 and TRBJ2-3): GAGVSQSPSNKVTEKGKDVELRCDPISGHTALYWYRQSLGQGLEFLIYFQGNSAPDKSGLPSDRFSAERTGGSVSTLTIQRTQQEDSAVYLCASSLAPQGTDTQYFGPGTRLTVL.

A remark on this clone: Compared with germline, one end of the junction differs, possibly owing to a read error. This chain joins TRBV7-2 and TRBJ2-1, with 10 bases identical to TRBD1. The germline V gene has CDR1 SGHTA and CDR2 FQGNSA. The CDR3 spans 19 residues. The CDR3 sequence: CASSLAGTGVLLSYNEQFF. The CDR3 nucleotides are TGTGCCAGCAGCCTAGCCGGGACAGGGGTCCTCCTATCCTACAATGAGCAGTTCTTC.

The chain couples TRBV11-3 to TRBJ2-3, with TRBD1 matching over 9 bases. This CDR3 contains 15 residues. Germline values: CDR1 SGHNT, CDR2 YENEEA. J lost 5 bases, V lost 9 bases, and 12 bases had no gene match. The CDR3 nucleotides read TGTGCCAGAAGGGGACAGGGTTATTCTGGAGATACGCAGTATTTT. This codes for CARRGQGYSGDTQYF.

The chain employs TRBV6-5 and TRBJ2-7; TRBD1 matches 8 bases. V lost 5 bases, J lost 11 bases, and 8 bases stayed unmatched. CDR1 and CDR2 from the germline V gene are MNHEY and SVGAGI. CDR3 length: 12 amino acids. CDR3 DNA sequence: TGTGCCAGCAGTATCGACAGGGGTCTGGAGTACTTC. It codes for CASSIDRGLEYF.

The CDR3 sequence: CASSFGTGFLGTEAFF. The CDR3 DNA reads as TGTGCCAGTAGTTTCGGGACAGGGTTTCTGGGCACTGAAGCTTTCTTT. The chain combines TRBV19 with TRBJ1-1; TRBD1 matches at 9 bases. The CDR3 covers 16 residues. The J segment lost 4 bases and the V segment lost 5 bases, leaving 11 bases of the junction unmatched. The germline V gene encodes CDR1 LNHDA and CDR2 SQIVND (reference sequence). The full variable domain, its missing parts supplied by reference TRBV19 and TRBJ1-1, is DGGITQSPKYLFRKEGQNVTLSCEQNLNHDAMYWYRQDPGQGLRLIYYSQIVNDFQKGDIAEGYSVSREKKESFPLTVTSAQKNPTAFYLCASSFGTGFLGTEAFFGQGTRLTVV.

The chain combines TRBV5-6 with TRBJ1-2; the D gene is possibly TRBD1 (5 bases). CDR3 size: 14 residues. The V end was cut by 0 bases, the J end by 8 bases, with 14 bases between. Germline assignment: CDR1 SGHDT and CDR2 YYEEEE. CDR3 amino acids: CASSLAQGVGGYTF. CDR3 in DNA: TGTGCCAGCAGCTTGGCGCAGGGAGTAGGGGGCTACACCTTC.